Detailed here is one T cell receptor beta chain. Its antigen is still unknown. Anti-CD3/anti-CD28 beads served as a nonspecific positive control stimulus. CD4+ T cells upregulating both CD40 ligand and CD69 were sorted as responding cells. Adults with HIV-1 started suppressive ART while chronically infected. Donors had CD4+ T cell counts above 400 cells/uL and were CMV-seropositive. The data derive from a study of persistence of HIV-infected CD4 T cells. The immunoSEQ assay was version 4, run in survey mode. Profiling relied on immunoSEQ multiplex PCR, and the TCRdb table lists in-frame clones only, not all of them. The data hold around 39,000 clones, with roughly nine tenths observed a single time. This TCR came from an adult man with HIV who was CMV-seropositive. Source: CD4+ T cells sorted from PBMCs after roughly 17-hour stimulation, taken from a patient who received antiretroviral therapy.

DNA of the CDR3: TGTGCCAGCAGTGACGCGGAGTCCTATAATTCACCCCTCCACTTT. Translated: CASSDAESYNSPLHF. V usage is TRBV2 and J usage is TRBJ1-6, with D hard to call. The CDR3 is made up of 15 amino acids. Germline values: CDR1 SNHLY, CDR2 FYNNEI. V was trimmed by 3 bases and J by 1 base, leaving 7 bases between them.